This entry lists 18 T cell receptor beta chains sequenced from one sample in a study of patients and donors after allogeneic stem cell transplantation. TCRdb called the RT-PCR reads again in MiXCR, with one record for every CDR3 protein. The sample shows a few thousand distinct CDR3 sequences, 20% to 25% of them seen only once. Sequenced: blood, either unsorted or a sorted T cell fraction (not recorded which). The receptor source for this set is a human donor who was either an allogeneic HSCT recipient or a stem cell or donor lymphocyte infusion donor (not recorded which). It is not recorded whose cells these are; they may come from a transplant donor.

CDR3 DNA: TGTGCCACCAGTGACCTCCGGGACAGGCCTGCGTCGTCCTACGAGCAGTACTTC. This codes for CATSDLRDRPASSYEQYF. V is TRBV24-1 and J is TRBJ2-7, with 8 bases lining up with TRBD1. The J segment lost 1 base and the V segment lost 4 bases, leaving 14 bases of the junction unmatched. The germline gives CDR1 KGHDR, CDR2 SFDVKD. The length of the CDR3 is 18 residues.

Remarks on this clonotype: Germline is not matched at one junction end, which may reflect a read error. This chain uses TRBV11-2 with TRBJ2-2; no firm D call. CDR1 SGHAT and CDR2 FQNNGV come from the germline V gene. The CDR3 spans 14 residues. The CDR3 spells CGSSFIQDTGELFF. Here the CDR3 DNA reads TGTGGCAGCAGCTTCATCCAGGACACCGGGGAGCTGTTTTTT.

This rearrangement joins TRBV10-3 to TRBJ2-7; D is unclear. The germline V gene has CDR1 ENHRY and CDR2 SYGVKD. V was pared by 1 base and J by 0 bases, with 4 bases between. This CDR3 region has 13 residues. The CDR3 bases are TGTGCCATCAGTGAGTTGTTCTCCTACGAGCAGTACGTC. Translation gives CAISELFSYEQYV.

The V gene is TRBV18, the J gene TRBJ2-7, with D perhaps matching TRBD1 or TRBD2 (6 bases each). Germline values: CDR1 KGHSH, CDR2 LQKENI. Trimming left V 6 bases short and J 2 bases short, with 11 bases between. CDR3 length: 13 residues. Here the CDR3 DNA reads TGTGCCAGCTCGGGCGGGGACACCTACGAGCAGTACGTC. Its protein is CASSGGDTYEQYV.

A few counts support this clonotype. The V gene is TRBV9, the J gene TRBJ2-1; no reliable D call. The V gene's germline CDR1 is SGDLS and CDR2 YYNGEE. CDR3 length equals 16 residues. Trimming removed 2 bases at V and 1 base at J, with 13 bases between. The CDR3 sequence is CASSVSTPRSYNEQFF. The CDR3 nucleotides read TGTGCCAGCAGCGTGTCGACTCCTAGATCCTACAATGAGCAGTTCTTC.

CDR3 sequence: CASSGTGSYGPQHF. The CDR3, as DNA: TGTGCCAGCAGCGGGACAGGGAGCTATGGGCCCCAGCATTTT. This chain links TRBV9 with TRBJ1-5, with 8 bases identical to TRBD1. There are 14 residues in the CDR3. V trimming: 3 bases; J trimming: 9 bases; junction bases outside the gene matches: 8. CDR1 is SGDLS and CDR2 is YYNGEE in the germline V gene. Full variable domain (remainder filled in from reference TRBV9 and TRBJ1-5): DSGVTQTPKHLITATGQRVTLRCSPRSGDLSVYWYQQSLDQGLQFLIQYYNGEERAKGNILERFSAQQFPDLHSELNLSSLELGDSALYFCASSGTGSYGPQHFGDGTRLSIL.

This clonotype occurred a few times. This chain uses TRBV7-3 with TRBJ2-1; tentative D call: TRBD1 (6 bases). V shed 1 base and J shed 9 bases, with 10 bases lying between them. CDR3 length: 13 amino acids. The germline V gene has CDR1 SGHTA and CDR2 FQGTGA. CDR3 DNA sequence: TGTGCCAGCAGCTTAATGGCCAGGGGTGAGCAGTTCTTC. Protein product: CASSLMARGEQFF.

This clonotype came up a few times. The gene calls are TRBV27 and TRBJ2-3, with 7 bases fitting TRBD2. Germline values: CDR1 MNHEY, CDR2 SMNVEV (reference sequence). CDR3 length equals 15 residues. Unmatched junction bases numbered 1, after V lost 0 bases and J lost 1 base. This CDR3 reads CASSLSRERTDTQYF. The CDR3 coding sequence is TGTGCCAGCAGTTTATCGCGGGAGCGCACAGATACGCAGTATTTT.

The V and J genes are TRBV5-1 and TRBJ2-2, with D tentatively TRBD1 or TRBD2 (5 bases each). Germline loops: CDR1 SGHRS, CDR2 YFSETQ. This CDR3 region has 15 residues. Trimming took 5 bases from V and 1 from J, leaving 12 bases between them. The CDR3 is CASRIGAENTGELFF. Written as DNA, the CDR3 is TGCGCCAGCAGAATCGGGGCCGAGAACACCGGGGAGCTGTTTTTT.

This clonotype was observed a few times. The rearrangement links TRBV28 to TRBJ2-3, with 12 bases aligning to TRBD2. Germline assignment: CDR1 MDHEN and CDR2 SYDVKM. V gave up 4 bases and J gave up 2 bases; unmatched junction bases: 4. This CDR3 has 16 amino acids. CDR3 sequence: CASSSSSGGATDTQYF. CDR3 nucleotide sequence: TGTGCCAGCAGTTCATCTAGCGGGGGGGCCACAGATACGCAGTATTTT. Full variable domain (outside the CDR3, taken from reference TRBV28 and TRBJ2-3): DVKVTQSSRYLVKRTGEKVFLECVQDMDHENMFWYRQDPGLGLRLIYFSYDVKMKEKGDIPEGYSVSREKKERFSLILESASTNQTSMYLCASSSSSGGATDTQYFGPGTRLTVL.

CDR3 protein: CAWRSRDNPYGYTF. The CDR3 DNA follows: TGTGCCTGGAGAAGCCGGGACAATCCCTATGGCTACACCTTC. The rearrangement links TRBV30 to TRBJ1-2; D is perhaps TRBD1 (6 bases). Germline loops: CDR1 GTSNPN, CDR2 SVGIG (reference sequence). With 3 bases removed from V and 4 bases from J, the gap between germline ends came to 15 bases. The CDR3 contains 14 residues. The variable domain in full, with the rest retrieved from reference TRBV30 and TRBJ1-2, is SQTIHQWPATLVQPVGSPLSLECTVEGTSNPNLYWYRQAAGRGLQLLFYSVGIGQISSEVPQNLSASRPQDRQFILSSKKLLLSDSGFYLCAWRSRDNPYGYTFGSGTRLTVV.

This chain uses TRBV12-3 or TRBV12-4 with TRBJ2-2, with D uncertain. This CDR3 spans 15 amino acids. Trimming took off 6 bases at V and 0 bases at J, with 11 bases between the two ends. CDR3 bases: TGTGCCAGCAGCAGGAACCCCTCGAACACCGGGGAGCTGTTTTTT. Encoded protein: CASSRNPSNTGELFF.

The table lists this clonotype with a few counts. CDR3 in DNA: TGCAGCGCCGGACGTCTAGAAGAGACCCAGTACTTC. Encoded protein: CSAGRLEETQYF. V gene TRBV29-1 combines with J gene TRBJ2-5; D is undetermined. The germline V gene encodes CDR1 SQVTM and CDR2 ANQGSEA. The germline V and J ends were trimmed by 7 bases and 3 bases, with 12 bases remaining between them. CDR3 length: 12 amino acids.

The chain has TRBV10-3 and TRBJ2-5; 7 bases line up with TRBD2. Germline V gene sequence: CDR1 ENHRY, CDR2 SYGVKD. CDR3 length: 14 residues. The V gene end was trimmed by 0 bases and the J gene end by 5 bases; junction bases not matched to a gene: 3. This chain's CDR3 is CAISESGGSETQYF. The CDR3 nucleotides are TGTGCCATCAGTGAGTCGGGGGGGAGCGAGACCCAGTACTTC.

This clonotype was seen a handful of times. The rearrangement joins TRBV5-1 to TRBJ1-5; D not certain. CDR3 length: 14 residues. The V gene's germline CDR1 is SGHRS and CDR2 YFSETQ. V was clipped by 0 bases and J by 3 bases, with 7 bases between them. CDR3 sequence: CASSLDTTNQPQHF. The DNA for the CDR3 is TGCGCCAGCAGCTTGGACACCACCAATCAGCCCCAGCATTTT. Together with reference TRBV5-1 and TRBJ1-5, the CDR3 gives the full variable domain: KAGVTQTPRYLIKTRGQQVTLSCSPISGHRSVSWYQQTPGQGLQFLFEYFSETQRNKGNFPGRFSGRQFSNSRSEMNVSTLELGDSALYLCASSLDTTNQPQHFGDGTRLSIL.

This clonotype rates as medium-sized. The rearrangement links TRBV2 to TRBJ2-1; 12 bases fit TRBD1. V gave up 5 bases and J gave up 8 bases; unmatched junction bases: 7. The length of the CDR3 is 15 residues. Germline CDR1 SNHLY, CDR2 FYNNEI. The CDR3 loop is CASSFRDRGLDEQFF. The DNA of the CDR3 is TGTGCCAGCAGTTTTCGGGACAGGGGGCTCGATGAGCAGTTCTTC.

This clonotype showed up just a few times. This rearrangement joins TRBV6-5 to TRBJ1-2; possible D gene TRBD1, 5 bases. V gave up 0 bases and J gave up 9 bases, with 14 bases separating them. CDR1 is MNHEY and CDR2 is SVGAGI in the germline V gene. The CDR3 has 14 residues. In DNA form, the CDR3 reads TGTGCCAGCAGTTACTCGATTCAGGGTCAACGCTACACCTTC. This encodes CASSYSIQGQRYTF.

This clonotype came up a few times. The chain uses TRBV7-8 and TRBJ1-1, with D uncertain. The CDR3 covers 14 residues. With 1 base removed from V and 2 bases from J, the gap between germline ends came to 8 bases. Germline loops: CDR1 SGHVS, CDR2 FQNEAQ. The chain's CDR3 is CASSLGHANTEAFF. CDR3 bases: TGTGCCAGCAGCTTAGGGCACGCCAACACTGAAGCTTTCTTT.